One and the same sample provided the 13 T cell receptor beta chains below, sequenced in a study of blood T cell repertoires in COVID-19. Profiled with immunoSEQ multiplex PCR; TCRdb holds only in-frame clones, not every one. The sample lists about 150,000 clones, 88% seen once, with approximately 2.4% in the top ten. Sequencing used peripheral blood. The receptors here all came from a woman between 70 and 85 years old with acute or convalescent COVID-19.

This chain uses TRBV19 with TRBJ2-3, with 7 bases lining up with TRBD2. V lost 3 bases and J lost 3; bases outside the gene matches: 6. From germline, CDR1 is LNHDA and CDR2 SQIVND (reference sequence). This CDR3 is 15 amino acids long. The CDR3 DNA follows: TGTGCCAGTAGTATGAAGGGACTACGGACAGATACGCAGTATTTT. Protein: CASSMKGLRTDTQYF.

The rearrangement links TRBV4-3 to TRBJ1-1, with unresolved D. CDR3 length equals 14 residues. V lost 0 bases to trimming and J lost 1 base, with 6 bases between them. CDR1 LGHNA and CDR2 YSLEER come from the germline V gene. CDR3 DNA sequence: TGCGCCAGCAGCCAAGATCCCGGGAACACTGAAGCTTTCTTT. It translates to CASSQDPGNTEAFF.

A word on this clone: Different DNA sequences within this sample yield the same CDR3. The chain recombines TRBV6-5 with TRBJ1-2, with D possibly TRBD1 on 6 matching bases. Trimming stripped 6 bases from V and 2 bases from J, with 10 bases between. The V gene's germline CDR1 is MNHEY and CDR2 SVGAGI. The CDR3 sequence is 13 residues long. CDR3 nucleotides: TGTGCCAGCAGCCTACAGGGAAACTATGGCTACACCTTC. Translation gives CASSLQGNYGYTF.

This clone has only one observation. The chain employs TRBV7-9 and TRBJ1-5; D gene uncertain. This CDR3 contains 13 residues. The germline gives CDR1 SEHNR, CDR2 FQNEAQ (reference sequence). Trimming took off 5 bases at V and 6 bases at J, with 11 bases between the two ends. CDR3 sequence: CASSPGRGQPQHF. CDR3 coding DNA: TGTGCCAGCAGCCCCGGCCGGGGTCAGCCCCAGCATTTT.

This clone was counted only a few times. CDR3 coding DNA: TGTGCCAGTAGGCGAATGCTTCCCAGGGACACAGATACGCAGTATTTT. Its protein is CASRRMLPRDTDTQYF. This sequence joins TRBV21-1 and TRBJ2-3; TRBD1 is taken as the D call from the table, unchecked against the DNA. TRBV21-1 has pseudogene status. This CDR3 comprises 16 residues.

The V call is TRBV9, the J call TRBJ2-2; 8 bases fit TRBD2. The CDR3 length is 19 residues. V was clipped by 1 base and J by 0 bases; unmatched bases: 11. Germline V gene lookup returns CDR1 SGDLS and CDR2 YYNGEE. The CDR3 protein is CASSVSSGGASPNTGELFF. The CDR3, as DNA: TGTGCCAGCAGCGTAAGCAGCGGGGGAGCCTCCCCGAACACCGGGGAGCTGTTTTTT.

The chain employs TRBV24-1 and TRBJ2-3; no firm D call. Germline V gene sequence: CDR1 KGHDR, CDR2 SFDVKD. V gave up 4 bases and J gave up 3 bases, with 10 bases separating them. This CDR3 contains 14 residues. CDR3 in amino acids: CATSDPRRTDTQYF. The CDR3 nucleotides are TGTGCCACCAGTGACCCCCGTCGGACAGATACGCAGTATTTT.

This rearrangement joins TRBV19 to TRBJ2-7; a possible D gene is TRBD2 (6 bases). Trimming left V 3 bases short and J 0 bases short, with 12 bases between. Germline assignment: CDR1 LNHDA and CDR2 SQIVND (reference sequence). This CDR3 spans 15 amino acids. DNA of the CDR3: TGTGCCAGTAGTATGTCGGCGGGGAGCTCCTACGAGCAGTACGTC. This gives the protein CASSMSAGSSYEQYV.

This chain connects TRBV5-4 to TRBJ2-5; D uncertain. V lost 2 bases to trimming and J lost 2 bases, with 7 bases between them. Germline CDR1 is SGHNT and CDR2 is YYREEE (reference sequence). The CDR3 is 13 residues long. The CDR3 protein is CASSFAAQETQYF. The DNA for the CDR3 is TGTGCCAGCAGCTTCGCGGCGCAAGAGACCCAGTACTTC.

J is TRBJ1-2 and V is TRBV14; tentative D call: TRBD1 (6 bases). The V end lost 2 bases, the J end lost 5 bases, and 18 bases lay between the germline ends. This CDR3 region has 16 residues. Germline assignment: CDR1 SGHDN and CDR2 FVKESK. CDR3 protein: CASSQRSIVGQYGYTF. The CDR3 region has the DNA TGTGCCAGCAGCCAAAGATCGATCGTTGGACAGTATGGCTACACCTTC.

The chain uses TRBV2 and TRBJ1-1, with 7 positions matching TRBD1. CDR1 and CDR2 from the germline V gene are SNHLY and FYNNEI. The V gene end was trimmed by 5 bases and the J gene end by 4 bases; junction bases not matched to a gene: 4. The CDR3 spans 13 residues. The CDR3 region has the DNA TGTGCCAGCAGTTTACAGGGGAGCACTGAAGCTTTCTTT. This encodes CASSLQGSTEAFF. The full variable domain, in which reference TRBV2 and TRBJ1-1 provide the parts outside the CDR3, is EPEVTQTPSHQVTQMGQEVILRCVPISNHLYFYWYRQILGQKVEFLVSFYNNEISEKSEIFDDQFSVERPDGSNFTLKIRSTKLEDSAMYFCASSLQGSTEAFFGQGTRLTVV.

This chain links TRBV7-9 with TRBJ1-1; D gene uncertain. The CDR3 has 14 amino acids. The germline V gene has CDR1 SEHNR and CDR2 FQNEAQ (reference sequence). V dropped 5 bases and J dropped 1 base, with 11 bases sitting between them. Here the CDR3 reads CASSLGLPNTEAFF. CDR3 DNA: TGTGCCAGCAGCCTTGGACTCCCGAACACTGAAGCTTTCTTT. The variable domain in full, with the rest retrieved from reference TRBV7-9 and TRBJ1-1, is DTGVSQNPRHKITKRGQNVTFRCDPISEHNRLYWYRQTLGQGPEFLTYFQNEAQLEKSRLLSDRFSAERPKGSFSTLEIQRTEQGDSAMYLCASSLGLPNTEAFFGQGTRLTVV.

This clone was counted once. The chain is built from TRBV12-3 or TRBV12-4 and TRBJ1-3; D perhaps matches TRBD1 (6 bases). V was cut by 5 bases and J by 12 bases, with 14 bases left in between. This CDR3 is built from 12 residues. The CDR3 sequence is CASSLTDSSIYF. In nucleotides, the CDR3 is TGTGCCAGCAGTCTGACGGACAGCAGCATATATTTT.